These 10 T cell receptor beta chains share one sample of origin, sequenced in a study of T cells in localized non-small cell lung cancer. Sequenced by immunoSEQ multiplex PCR; TCRdb stores in-frame clones only, minus some. Of about 24,000 clones detected, around 90% appear once; the ten largest clones hold nearly 15%. Here the sequenced sample was peripheral blood, taken before any cancer treatment. The source of these receptors is a man aged 35-69 years with stage III squamous cell lung carcinoma.

This clone was seen more than once but under ten times. This sequence joins TRBV10-2 and TRBJ1-2, with D possibly being TRBD1 (5 bases). The CDR3 covers 14 residues. CDR1 and CDR2 (germline): WSHSY, SAAADI. V lost 0 bases and J lost 3, with 8 bases in between. The CDR3 DNA is TGCGCCAGCAGTGAGTCGACAGTATACTATGGCTACACCTTC. Its protein product is CASSESTVYYGYTF.

V is TRBV4-3 and J is TRBJ2-2; the D gene is possibly TRBD2 (6 bases). This CDR3 is 19 amino acids long. V shed 0 bases and J shed 3 bases, with 20 bases lying between them. From germline, CDR1 is LGHNA and CDR2 YSLEER. CDR3 in DNA: TGCGCCAGCAGCCAAGATCCCCCCTCATATAGCGGTCACACCGGGGAGCTGTTTTTT. Residues: CASSQDPPSYSGHTGELFF.

The chain has TRBV9 and TRBJ2-5; D might be TRBD2 (5 bases). Germline assignment: CDR1 SGDLS and CDR2 YYNGEE. Between the trimmed V and J ends, which lost 0 bases and 2 bases, there was a span of 17 bases. The CDR3 totals 17 residues. The CDR3 loop reads CASSVAPRLRGQETQYF. CDR3 DNA sequence: TGTGCCAGCAGCGTAGCCCCAAGACTACGGGGTCAAGAGACCCAGTACTTC.

The chain joins TRBV9 to TRBJ2-7, with TRBD1 identical over 9 bases. V trimming: 3 bases; J trimming: 6 bases; junction bases outside the gene matches: 1. CDR3 size: 12 residues. The germline CDR1 and CDR2 sequences are SGDLS and YYNGEE. The CDR3 DNA reads TGTGCCAGCAGCGCGGACAGGGGCGAGCAGTACTTC. This translates into CASSADRGEQYF.

The V gene is TRBV23-1, the J gene TRBJ1-1; the D is unclear. TRBV23-1 is an ORF, and what it does is uncertain. The ends were cut back, 1 base at V and 4 bases at J, with 10 bases in the middle. The CDR3 covers 14 residues. CDR3 in DNA: TGCGCCAGCAGTCAATGGCCGGGATGCACTGAAGCTTTCTTT. It specifies CASSQWPGCTEAFF.

Comment on this clone: The junction does not match germline at one end; this may be a read error. The chain joins TRBV7-2 to TRBJ1-2; D gene ambiguous. From germline, CDR1 is SGHTA and CDR2 FQGNSA. This CDR3 region has 14 residues. The CDR3 bases are TGTGCCAGCAGCTTAAGCGCAGTCCCGGCGAGCACTCAATTC. It is translated as CASSLSAVPASTQF.

The genes are TRBV5-6 and TRBJ1-2; no firm D call. V lost 1 base and J lost 5, with 6 bases in between. This CDR3 has 12 amino acids. CDR1 SGHDT and CDR2 YYEEEE come from the germline V gene. CDR3 residues: CASSLNLYGYTF. The CDR3 nucleotides read TGTGCCAGCAGCTTGAATCTGTATGGCTACACCTTC.

The count of this clone is one. In DNA form, the CDR3 reads TGTGCCAGCAGCTTTGCAGAGAACTATGGCTACACCTTC. Residues: CASSFAENYGYTF. The gene calls are TRBV5-4 and TRBJ1-2; D is uncertain. The CDR3 covers 13 residues. Germline V lookup: CDR1 SGHNT, CDR2 YYREEE (reference sequence). Trimming took off 2 bases at V and 2 bases at J, with 7 bases between the two ends. Combining the CDR3 with reference TRBV5-4 and TRBJ1-2 gives the whole variable domain ETGVTQSPTHLIKTRGQQVTLRCSSQSGHNTVSWYQQALGQGPQFIFQYYREEENGRGNFPPRFSGLQFPNYSSELNVNALELDDSALYLCASSFAENYGYTFGSGTRLTVV.

This clone was picked up one time. The chain combines TRBV6-8 with TRBJ2-1; D may be TRBD1 (5 bases). V was clipped by 4 bases and J by 0 bases, with 28 bases between them. From germline, CDR1 is MNHGY and CDR2 SAAAGT. The CDR3 has 21 residues. This CDR3 is CASSFPMAVGLRSSSYNEQFF. The CDR3 DNA reads as TGTGCCAGCAGTTTCCCGATGGCGGTGGGGCTACGGTCCTCCTCCTACAATGAGCAGTTCTTC.

This clone has only one observation. J is TRBJ2-3 and V is TRBV5-4; D not certain. Trimming took off 3 bases at V and 1 base at J, with 15 bases between the two ends. Germline-derived CDR1 and CDR2 are SGHNT and YYREEE (reference sequence). The CDR3 length is 16 residues. CDR3 sequence: CASSSRLLGGTDTQYF. Here the CDR3 DNA reads TGTGCCAGCAGCTCTCGCCTATTGGGTGGCACAGATACGCAGTATTTT.